Listed below are T cell receptor beta chains from one sample, sequenced in a study of cytomegalovirus exposure and HLA in healthy donors. Assay used: immunoSEQ multiplex PCR; TCRdb lists only in-frame clones, some missing. The sample includes some 170,000 clones, 85% of them seen just once. The sequenced sample was PBMCs. Receptors were obtained from a man under 40 in good health and CMV-seropositive. CDR3s include the opening cysteine and the closing phenylalanine or tryptophan. Each record gives: V gene, J gene, D gene, clone size, CDR3 DNA, CDR3 protein. D genes are given only for firm matches. Size values are once, few and many counts, or a class for expanded clones, and some rows have none.

TRBV19	TRBJ1-5	TRBD1	NA	TGTGCCAGTAGCACCGGGACAGCGAATCAGCCCCAGCATTTT	CASSTGTANQPQHF
TRBV6-4	TRBJ1-5	NA	NA	TGTGCCAGCAGTGACTCCCCACCGCCCGCGGGACAGCCCCAGCATTTT	CASSDSPPPAGQPQHF
TRBV7-3	TRBJ1-1	NA	NA	TGTGCCAGCAGCCCAGGCGGGGCGAACACTGAAGCTTTCTTT	CASSPGGANTEAFF
TRBV30	TRBJ1-1	TRBD1	NA	TGTGCCTGGAGGGACACATCAGGGGGAACTGAAGCTTTCTTT	CAWRDTSGGTEAFF
TRBV11-1	TRBJ1-1	TRBD1	NA	TGTGCCAGCAGCTTTTTCGGGAAGGGGGCGGACACTGAAGCTTTCTTT	CASSFFGKGADTEAFF
TRBV30	TRBJ2-7	NA	NA	TGTGCCTGGGGGCCGTACGAGCAGTACTTC	CAWGPYEQYF
TRBV6-5	TRBJ1-6	NA	NA	TGTGCCAGCAGTTACTCCCAGGGAGGGTCACCCCTCCACTTT	CASSYSQGGSPLHF
TRBV7-9	TRBJ2-7	TRBD2	NA	TGTGCCAGCAGTGGCCTAAACGGGGGGGCCCAGTACTTC	CASSGLNGGAQYF
TRBV10-1	TRBJ1-5	NA	NA	TGCGCCAGCAGTGCCGGGTATCAACAGCCCCAGCATTTT	CASSAGYQQPQHF
TRBV7-2	TRBJ2-7	TRBD2	NA	TGTGCCAGCAGCTTAGTAGGGACTAGCGGGTACGAGCAGTACTTC	CASSLVGTSGYEQYF
TRBV7-2	TRBJ1-6	NA	NA	TGTGCCAGCAGCTCCCGGGGAGCAGGCAATTCACCCCTCCACTTT	CASSSRGAGNSPLHF
TRBV27	TRBJ2-5	TRBD1	NA	TGTGCCAGCAGTTGGACAGGGAGACAAGAGACCCAGTACTTC	CASSWTGRQETQYF
TRBV15	TRBJ2-1	TRBD2	NA	TGTGCCACGGCTTGGGGGGGATTGGATAATGAGCAGTTCTTC	CATAWGGLDNEQFF
TRBV15	TRBJ2-7	TRBD2	NA	TGTGCCACCAGCAGCAGCGGGGGCTCCTACGAGCAGTACTTC	CATSSSGGSYEQYF
TRBV4-3	TRBJ1-2	NA	NA	TGCGCCAGCAGCCAAGGACCGCAGGGAGGCGGCTACACCTTC	CASSQGPQGGGYTF
TRBV18	TRBJ2-1	NA	NA	TGTGCCAGCTCACCTAACCGCCAGGTAATAAACAATGAGCAGTTCTTC	CASSPNRQVINNEQFF
TRBV6-5	TRBJ1-5	NA	once	TGTGCCAGCAGTTACCAGGGGTTCGGTCAGCCCCAGCATTTT	CASSYQGFGQPQHF
TRBV5-1	TRBJ2-1	NA	NA	TGCGCCAGCAGCCCGGGGTCGGGCAATGAGCAGTTCTTC	CASSPGSGNEQFF
TRBV7-9	TRBJ1-2	TRBD1	few	TGTGCCAGCAGCTTAGGTCGGGACAGTGCTGTTCGCTACACCTTC	CASSLGRDSAVRYTF
TRBV5-1	TRBJ2-2	TRBD1	NA	TGCGCCAGCAGCTTGGTTTTGGAAGGGACAGGGACCGGGGAGCTGTTTTTT	CASSLVLEGTGTGELFF
TRBV6-5	TRBJ1-2	NA	NA	TGTGCCAGCAGTTACTCGGGAGGGAGAAACTATGGCTACACCTTC	CASSYSGGRNYGYTF
TRBV5-4	TRBJ1-4	TRBD1	NA	TGTGCCAGCAGCAGCAGGGGGTCGAAGGATGAAAAACTGTTTTTT	CASSSRGSKDEKLFF
TRBV5-1	TRBJ1-3	NA	NA	TGCGCCAGCAGCCGGGACTCTGGAAACACCATATATTTT	CASSRDSGNTIYF
TRBV9	TRBJ2-3	TRBD1	NA	TGTGCCAGCAGCGTGGCAGGGGGTTTGGCAGATACGCAGTATTTT	CASSVAGGLADTQYF
TRBV18	TRBJ2-7	NA	NA	TGTGCCAGCTCACCCAGTAGCGATGAGCAGTACTTC	CASSPSSDEQYF
TRBV4-1	TRBJ2-2	NA	NA	TGCGCCAGCAGCCAAGATAGCGGGGAGCTGTTTTTT	CASSQDSGELFF
TRBV6-1	TRBJ2-7	NA	NA	TGTGCCAGCAGTGAAGCGAGAGGGTCATCCTACGAGCAGTACTTC	CASSEARGSSYEQYF
TRBV5-1	TRBJ1-6	TRBD1	NA	TGCGCCAGCAGCTCACAGGGGGCCGATTATTCACCCCTCCACTTT	CASSSQGADYSPLHF
TRBV29-1	TRBJ2-2	TRBD2	NA	TGCAGCGCTGAAGGGACTAGCGGTCTCACCGGGGAGCTGTTTTTT	CSAEGTSGLTGELFF
TRBV14	TRBJ2-1	TRBD1	NA	TGTGCCAGCAGCCAAGATTGGGACAGGGACGAGCAGTTCTTC	CASSQDWDRDEQFF
TRBV10-3	TRBJ2-1	NA	NA	TGTGCCATCAGAACGGGGGTTACCTCCTACAATGAGCAGTTCTTC	CAIRTGVTSYNEQFF
TRBV19	TRBJ1-2	NA	NA	TGTGCCAGTAGTATAGTCCCCCGGTCGGGTGGCTACACCTTC	CASSIVPRSGGYTF
TRBV7-2	TRBJ1-4	NA	few	TGTGCCAGCAGCACAGACAGCCATAATGAAAAACTGTTTTTT	CASSTDSHNEKLFF
TRBV5-8	TRBJ1-1	TRBD1	NA	TGTGCCAGCAGCCCGGGGACAGGGCAGAGTGAAGCTTTCTTT	CASSPGTGQSEAFF
TRBV6-6	TRBJ1-2	NA	NA	TGTGCCAGCAGCCCCTCGGACAGATCTAACTATGGCTACACCTTC	CASSPSDRSNYGYTF
TRBV5-1	TRBJ2-3	TRBD2	NA	TGCGCCAGCAGCTTGGGACTAGCGGGGATCACAGATACGCAGTATTTT	CASSLGLAGITDTQYF
TRBV4-3	TRBJ1-2	NA	NA	TGCGCCAGCAGCCAAGGGCAGGGGCCCGATGGCTACACCTTC	CASSQGQGPDGYTF
TRBV4-3	TRBJ2-5	TRBD2	NA	TGCGCCAGCAGCCAAGATAGGGCGGGGGGGCTCTTAGAGACCCAGTACTTC	CASSQDRAGGLLETQYF
TRBV14	TRBJ1-1	NA	NA	TGTGCCAGCAGCCAAGGGTGGTGGAGTGGGTCGACTGAAGCTTTCTTT	CASSQGWWSGSTEAFF
TRBV5-6	TRBJ2-3	TRBD1	NA	TGTGCCAGCAGATTGGACAGGATAGTTATTACAGATACGCAGTATTTT	CASRLDRIVITDTQYF
TRBV10-3	TRBJ2-3	TRBD1	NA	TGTGCCATCAGTGGGACAGGGATCCCCACAGATACGCAGTATTTT	CAISGTGIPTDTQYF